These 30 T cell receptor beta chains came from one sample sequenced in a study of blood T cell repertoires in COVID-19. Here immunoSEQ multiplex PCR was the method, and the copy in TCRdb shows in-frame clones only, minus some. The sample contains 140,000 or so clones, roughly 80% of which appear only once. What was sequenced was PBMCs or T cells enriched from blood (not recorded which). These receptors all come from a woman aged 40 to 50 who had recovered from COVID-19.

The chain joins TRBV15 to TRBJ2-3; the D gene is possibly TRBD1 (6 bases). Per germline, CDR1 LNHNV and CDR2 YYDKDF (reference sequence). CDR3 size: 14 residues. The V end lost 1 base, the J end lost 3 bases, and 8 bases lay between the germline ends. The DNA of the CDR3 is TGTGCCACCAGCAGAGGGGGGCTTACAGATACGCAGTATTTT. As protein: CATSRGGLTDTQYF.

The CDR3 here is CASSVSGTSGANTGELFF. The CDR3 DNA follows: TGTGCCAGCAGCGTCTCCGGGACTAGCGGGGCGAACACCGGGGAGCTGTTTTTT. The rearrangement joins TRBV9 to TRBJ2-2; 13 nucleotides line up with TRBD2. The trim removed 2 bases at V and 0 bases at J, leaving 4 bases unmatched. This CDR3 spans 18 amino acids. CDR1 is SGDLS and CDR2 is YYNGEE in the germline V gene.

The chain carries TRBV21-1 and TRBJ2-3; the D call of TRBD1 is as the table states it, not checked on the DNA. TRBV21-1 is recorded as a pseudogene. This CDR3 has 11 amino acids. CDR3 loop: CAFKSTDTQYF. CDR3 coding DNA: TGTGCCTTCAAATCCACAGATACGCAGTATTTT.

This clone was counted a single time. The rearrangement joins TRBV6-2 or TRBV6-3 to TRBJ1-5; TRBD1 agrees at 7 bases. Trimming took 6 bases from V and 2 from J; bases not matched to a gene: 13. CDR1 and CDR2 from the germline V gene are MNHEY and SVGEGT. CDR3 length equals 17 residues. CDR3 protein: CASSPLDRIGRNQPQHF. The CDR3 DNA reads as TGTGCCAGCAGCCCGCTGGACAGGATCGGACGCAATCAGCCCCAGCATTTT.

The chain joins TRBV5-4 to TRBJ2-3, with D possibly being TRBD1 (6 bases). In germline, CDR1 is SGHNT, CDR2 YYREEE (reference sequence). The CDR3 is 12 residues long. V shed 2 bases and J shed 13 bases, with 14 bases lying between them. The CDR3 here is CASSFLGQFEYF. CDR3 bases: TGTGCCAGCAGCTTTCTCGGACAGTTTGAGTATTTT.

This chain joins TRBV19 and TRBJ2-1; 7 nucleotides line up with TRBD2. This CDR3 spans 15 amino acids. Germline CDR1 LNHDA, CDR2 SQIVND (reference sequence). The ends lost 5 bases at V and 4 bases at J; junction bases unmatched: 8. CDR3 amino acids: CASSPIAGGYNEQFF. The CDR3 DNA sequence: TGTGCCAGTAGTCCAATAGCGGGCGGATACAATGAGCAGTTCTTC.

The V and J genes are TRBV6-5 and TRBJ2-7; TRBD2 might be the D (6 bases). The CDR3 has 15 amino acids. CDR1 is MNHEY and CDR2 is SVGAGI in the germline V gene. The V end lost 6 bases, the J end lost 5 bases, and 20 bases lay between the germline ends. The CDR3 coding sequence is TGTGCCAGCAGGAACCCAGGAGGGGCGGTGGACGAGCAGTACTTC. Encoded protein: CASRNPGGAVDEQYF.

The chain carries TRBV7-9 and TRBJ2-5; D call uncertain. The CDR3 consists of 11 residues. Trimming cost V 5 bases and J 3 bases, with 4 bases left between them. The germline V gene has CDR1 SEHNR and CDR2 FQNEAQ (reference sequence). The CDR3 loop is CASSPKETQYF. CDR3 in DNA: TGTGCCAGCAGCCCTAAAGAGACCCAGTACTTC.

About this clone itself: Other DNA sequences in this specimen translate into the identical CDR3. This CDR3 is CASSIQGRNTEAFF. CDR3 in DNA: TGTGCCAGTAGTATTCAGGGGAGAAACACTGAAGCTTTCTTT. V gene TRBV19 combines with J gene TRBJ1-1; TRBD1 is a possible D gene (6 bases). V lost 3 bases, J lost 2 bases, and 10 bases lay in between. Germline values: CDR1 LNHDA, CDR2 SQIVND (reference sequence). The CDR3 has 14 amino acids.

The chain links TRBV30 to TRBJ2-7; the D is unclear. CDR3 length equals 14 residues. Trimming took 0 bases from V and 2 from J, leaving 11 bases between them. CDR1 and CDR2 from the germline V gene are GTSNPN and SVGIG (reference sequence). CDR3 sequence (DNA): TGTGCCTGGAGTGTGATGGCCTCAACCTACGAGCAGTACTTC. It yields the protein CAWSVMASTYEQYF. The whole variable domain, remainder taken from reference TRBV30 and TRBJ2-7, is SQTIHQWPATLVQPVGSPLSLECTVEGTSNPNLYWYRQAAGRGLQLLFYSVGIGQISSEVPQNLSASRPQDRQFILSSKKLLLSDSGFYLCAWSVMASTYEQYFGPGTRLTVT.

CDR3 nucleotide sequence: TGCGCCAGCAGCCAAGTACAGGGGGGAAATGAGCAGTTCTTC. It yields the protein CASSQVQGGNEQFF. The chain couples TRBV4-1 to TRBJ2-1, with TRBD1 identical over 8 bases. This CDR3 comprises 14 residues. Germline loops: CDR1 MGHRA, CDR2 YSYEKL. Trimming took 1 base from V and 7 from J; bases not matched to a gene: 3.

The rearrangement links TRBV20-1 to TRBJ1-3; D gene uncertain. The germline CDR1 and CDR2 sequences are DFQATT and SNEGSKA (reference sequence). This CDR3 region has 13 residues. V shed 3 bases and J shed 0 bases, with 6 bases lying between them. CDR3 sequence reads: CSASVASGNTIYF. The CDR3 nucleotides read TGCAGTGCTAGTGTGGCCTCTGGAAACACCATATATTTT.

The chain combines TRBV6-5 with TRBJ2-7; 9 bases are shared with TRBD2. CDR1 MNHEY and CDR2 SVGAGI come from the germline V gene. J was trimmed by 3 bases and V by 4 bases; bases with no gene match: 1. The CDR3 has 13 amino acids. The CDR3 here is CASSLTSGYEQYF. The CDR3 DNA reads TGTGCCAGCAGTTTGACTAGCGGCTACGAGCAGTACTTC.

The genes are TRBV7-9 and TRBJ2-5; 8 positions match TRBD1. The CDR3 length is 17 residues. With 3 bases clipped from V and 1 base from J, the junction kept 10 bases outside the gene matches. The germline V gene has CDR1 SEHNR and CDR2 FQNEAQ (reference sequence). The DNA of the CDR3 is TGTGCCAGCAGCTTGCCTCGGACAGGGCCTCTCCAAGAGACCCAGTACTTC. Amino acid sequence: CASSLPRTGPLQETQYF.

The chain recombines TRBV19 with TRBJ1-1; 9 bases map to TRBD1. Germline CDR1 LNHDA, CDR2 SQIVND (reference sequence). The CDR3 is 13 residues long. V lost 6 bases to trimming and J lost 5 bases; unmatched junction nucleotides: 4. CDR3 sequence (DNA): TGTGCCAGTAGACAGGGGGCGAGAACTGAAGCTTTCTTT. Residues: CASRQGARTEAFF.

This chain uses TRBV2 with TRBJ2-7; possible D gene TRBD2, 5 bases. With 3 bases removed from V and 7 bases from J, the gap between germline ends came to 13 bases. Germline loops: CDR1 SNHLY, CDR2 FYNNEI. The CDR3 runs to 13 residues. The chain's CDR3 is CASSDRWSGEQYF. CDR3 DNA: TGTGCCAGCAGTGACAGATGGTCGGGAGAGCAGTACTTC.

This sequence joins TRBV19 and TRBJ2-5; D is possibly TRBD1 (7 bases). The germline V and J ends were trimmed by 7 bases and 5 bases, with 20 bases remaining between them. Germline lookup yields CDR1 LNHDA and CDR2 SQIVND (reference sequence). The CDR3 consists of 15 residues. Here the CDR3 DNA reads TGTGCCAGTAACCGAGCGGAGGGGGCGCATGAGACCCAGTACTTC. Its translation: CASNRAEGAHETQYF.

The chain combines TRBV29-1 with TRBJ1-1; D possibly corresponds to TRBD1 (5 bases). Germline CDR1 is SQVTM and CDR2 is ANQGSEA. The CDR3 has 16 residues. Between the trimmed V and J ends, which lost 3 bases and 0 bases, there was a span of 17 bases. CDR3 amino acids: CSVDLVGARLNTEAFF. CDR3 sequence (DNA): TGCAGCGTTGATCTCGTAGGGGCCAGGTTGAACACTGAAGCTTTCTTT.

The chain is built from TRBV7-9 and TRBJ2-7, with no clear D. Germline lookup yields CDR1 SEHNR and CDR2 FQNEAQ (reference sequence). V lost 4 bases, J lost 0 bases, and 7 bases lay in between. This CDR3 spans 13 amino acids. In DNA, the CDR3 is TGTGCCAGCAGCTCCAGTATCTCCTACGAGCAGTACTTC. Encoded protein: CASSSSISYEQYF. Filled out from reference TRBV7-9 and TRBJ2-7, the complete variable domain reads DTGVSQNPRHKITKRGQNVTFRCDPISEHNRLYWYRQTLGQGPEFLTYFQNEAQLEKSRLLSDRFSAERPKGSFSTLEIQRTEQGDSAMYLCASSSSISYEQYFGPGTRLTVT.

The chain employs TRBV4-1 and TRBJ2-3; D might be TRBD2 (6 bases). Per the germline V gene, CDR1 is MGHRA and CDR2 is YSYEKL. Trimming removed 8 bases from V and 0 bases from J, with 9 bases in between. This CDR3 is built from 13 residues. The CDR3 here is CASPGTSTDTQYF. The CDR3 DNA reads TGCGCCAGCCCTGGGACTAGCACAGATACGCAGTATTTT.

The V and J genes are TRBV27 and TRBJ2-7; 11 bases agree with TRBD2. The germline V gene has CDR1 MNHEY and CDR2 SMNVEV (reference sequence). There are 15 residues in the CDR3. The V segment lost 4 bases and the J segment 4 bases; nucleotides outside the gene matches: 6. CDR3 nucleotide sequence: TGTGCCAGCAGTTCCCTGGGACTAGCGGAGTACGAGCAGTACTTC. Translated, it gives CASSSLGLAEYEQYF.

The chain has TRBV5-1 and TRBJ1-6; 10 positions match TRBD1. V was clipped by 4 bases and J by 7 bases; unmatched bases: 8. This CDR3 comprises 16 residues. CDR1 SGHRS and CDR2 YFSETQ come from the germline V gene. CDR3 in DNA: TGCGCCAGCAGCGAGGGGGTGACAGGGGGCAATTCACCCCTCCACTTT. Its translation is CASSEGVTGGNSPLHF.

The chain couples TRBV25-1 to TRBJ2-7; weak D call: TRBD1 (5 bases). This CDR3 is built from 15 residues. Looked up from germline, CDR1 is MGHDK and CDR2 is SYGVNS. The V end was cut by 10 bases, the J end by 1 base, with 20 bases between. The CDR3 spells CATQSPQGQSYEQYF. The CDR3 DNA is TGTGCCACCCAGTCCCCGCAGGGCCAATCCTACGAGCAGTACTTC.

The chain uses TRBV6-5 and TRBJ1-2; no firm D call. CDR3 size: 13 residues. Germline V gene data show CDR1 as MNHEY and CDR2 as SVGAGI. Deletions cut 2 bases from V and 4 bases from J, with 8 bases between. The CDR3 here is CASSYGLSYGYTF. The CDR3, as DNA: TGTGCCAGCAGTTACGGACTATCCTATGGCTACACCTTC.

The genes are TRBV11-2 and TRBJ1-5, with D perhaps TRBD1 (5 bases). Germline CDR1 SGHAT, CDR2 FQNNGV. Trimming stripped 1 base from V and 10 bases from J, with 17 bases between. The CDR3 is made up of 15 amino acids. This CDR3 reads CASSLAGLPGGPQHF. CDR3 nucleotides: TGTGCCAGCAGCTTAGCTGGCCTTCCCGGGGGACCCCAGCATTTT.

The chain recombines TRBV12-5 with TRBJ2-5; 10 bases align to TRBD1. Looked up from germline, CDR1 is LGHNT and CDR2 is FRNRAP. J gave up 5 bases and V 1 base, and 7 bases lay outside the gene matches. The CDR3 runs to 16 residues. DNA of the CDR3: TGTGCTAGTGGTTTGGCCCCGACAGGGGGCCAGGAGACCCAGTACTTC. Translation gives CASGLAPTGGQETQYF.

V gene TRBV2 combines with J gene TRBJ1-5; 9 positions match TRBD1. Germline V gene lookup returns CDR1 SNHLY and CDR2 FYNNEI. Unmatched junction bases numbered 4, after V lost 3 bases and J lost 4 bases. The CDR3 totals 15 residues. DNA of the CDR3: TGTGCCAGCAGTGATTGGGGACAGGGTAATCAGCCCCAGCATTTT. Translated: CASSDWGQGNQPQHF.

CDR3 sequence reads: CASSRFGRGPGGNTIYF. CDR3 sequence (DNA): TGTGCCAGCAGTCGGTTTGGGCGGGGGCCGGGAGGAAACACCATATATTTT. This chain connects TRBV6-6 to TRBJ1-3; a possible D gene is TRBD1 (6 bases). The V and J ends lost 5 bases and 4 bases respectively, with 21 bases between them. Germline V gives CDR1 MNHNY, CDR2 SVGAGI (reference sequence). This CDR3 contains 17 residues.

This chain links TRBV14 with TRBJ1-2, with D tentatively TRBD1 (5 bases). Deletions cut 1 base from V and 3 bases from J, with 9 bases between. The length of the CDR3 is 14 residues. CDR1 and CDR2 from the germline V gene are SGHDN and FVKESK. CDR3 bases: TGTGCCAGCAGCCAAGCGGGAGGGGACTATGGCTACACCTTC. As protein: CASSQAGGDYGYTF.

The chain carries TRBV2 and TRBJ1-5; possibly TRBD1 for D (6 bases). CDR1 and CDR2 from the germline V gene are SNHLY and FYNNEI. V was cut by 5 bases and J by 1 base, with 12 bases left in between. This CDR3 has 15 amino acids. The CDR3 nucleotides read TGTGCCAGCAGTCGTGCAGGGGCCAGCAATCAGCCCCAGCATTTT. Amino acid sequence: CASSRAGASNQPQHF.